This T cell receptor (beta chain) was recovered during a study of CD8 T cells in ankylosing spondylitis. Study results and limitations: Relatively scarce in peripheral blood, disease-linked clones were CD8+. It appeared that ankylosing spondylitis blood was characterized by a TCR beta motif of several highly homologous variants. Significant enrichment of disease-linked clones was reported in matched ankylosing spondylitis synovial fluid.

Making use of molecular barcodes, quantitative 5'-RACE generated TCR beta libraries. A single record per CDR3 protein comes from TCRdb applying MiXCR to the 5' RACE reads. The sample holds approximately 260,000 distinct CDR3 sequences, around 9.2% seen once. This clonotype occurred many times. What it binds is not known. The CDR3 is made up of 17 amino acids. The V end lost 6 bases, the J end lost 9 bases, and 29 bases lay between the germline ends. The TCR comes from a male donor with ankylosing spondylitis or in good health (not recorded which). The sample consisted of blood, either unsorted or a sorted T cell fraction (not recorded which). This sequence joins TRBV12-3 or TRBV12-4 and TRBJ1-2; D not resolved. CDR3 loop: CASSPSNRGSRAASYTF. The CDR3 region has the DNA TGTGCCAGCAGCCCCAGTAATAGAGGCTCCCGAGCAGCAAGCTACACCTTC.